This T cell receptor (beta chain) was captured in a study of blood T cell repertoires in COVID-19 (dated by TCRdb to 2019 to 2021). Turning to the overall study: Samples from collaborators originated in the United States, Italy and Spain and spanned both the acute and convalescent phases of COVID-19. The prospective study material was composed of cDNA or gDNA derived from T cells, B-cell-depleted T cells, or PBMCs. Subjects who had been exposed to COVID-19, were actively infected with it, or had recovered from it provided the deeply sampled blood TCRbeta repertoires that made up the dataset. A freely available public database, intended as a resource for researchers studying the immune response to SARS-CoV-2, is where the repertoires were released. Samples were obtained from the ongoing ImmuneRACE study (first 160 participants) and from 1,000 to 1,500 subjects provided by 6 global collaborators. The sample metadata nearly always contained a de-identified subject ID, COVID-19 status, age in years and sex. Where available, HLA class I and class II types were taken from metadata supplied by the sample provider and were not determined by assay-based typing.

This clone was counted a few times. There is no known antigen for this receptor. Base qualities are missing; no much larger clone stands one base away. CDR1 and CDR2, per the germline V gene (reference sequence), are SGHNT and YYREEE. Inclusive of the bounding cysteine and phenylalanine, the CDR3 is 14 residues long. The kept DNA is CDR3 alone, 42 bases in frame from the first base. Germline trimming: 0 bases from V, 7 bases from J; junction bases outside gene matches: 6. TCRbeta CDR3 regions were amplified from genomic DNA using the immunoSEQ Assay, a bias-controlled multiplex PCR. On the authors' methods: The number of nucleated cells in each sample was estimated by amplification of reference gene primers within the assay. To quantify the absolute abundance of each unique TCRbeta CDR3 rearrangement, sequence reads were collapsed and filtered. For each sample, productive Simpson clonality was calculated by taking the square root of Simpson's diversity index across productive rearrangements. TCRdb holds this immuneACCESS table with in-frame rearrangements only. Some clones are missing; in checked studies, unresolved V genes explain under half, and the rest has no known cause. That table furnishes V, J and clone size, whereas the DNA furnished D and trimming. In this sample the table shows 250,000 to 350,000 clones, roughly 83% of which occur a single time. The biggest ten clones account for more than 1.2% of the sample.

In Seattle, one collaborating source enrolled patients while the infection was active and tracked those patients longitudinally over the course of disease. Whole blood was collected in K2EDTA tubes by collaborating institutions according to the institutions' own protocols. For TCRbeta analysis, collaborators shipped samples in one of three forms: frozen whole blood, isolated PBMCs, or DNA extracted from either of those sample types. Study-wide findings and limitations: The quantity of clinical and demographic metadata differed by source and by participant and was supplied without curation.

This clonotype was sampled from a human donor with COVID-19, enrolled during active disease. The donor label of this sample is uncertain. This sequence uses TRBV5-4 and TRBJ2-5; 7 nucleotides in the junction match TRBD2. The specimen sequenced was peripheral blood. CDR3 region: CASSLAAGEATQYF. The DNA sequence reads TGTGCCAGCAGCTTGGCGGCGGGAGAAGCGACCCAGTACTTC.